One and the same sample provided the 32 T cell receptor beta chains below, sequenced in a study of human T cells and chemical hapten exposure. TCRdb re-called the RACE reads through MiXCR, storing one row per CDR3 protein. The sample has 95,000 to 130,000 distinct CDR3 sequences, about an eighth seen once. Time point here: patch test 1, 2 weeks after DPC sensitization. The treatment was: therapeutic diphenylcyclopropenone sensitization with weekly scalp DPC. The sample consisted of whole blood, taken in connection with sensitization to the hapten diphenylcyclopropenone (DPC). The receptors come from a woman between 50 and 59 years old with alopecia areata. Some clones in this sample may be carry-over from other donors' samples.

The V gene is TRBV12-3 or TRBV12-4, the J gene TRBJ2-1, with a possible D match to TRBD2 (5 bases). V was trimmed by 5 bases and J by 3 bases, leaving 20 bases between them. CDR3 length: 17 residues. This CDR3 is CASSPSVGGKGYNEQFF. CDR3 nucleotide sequence: TGTGCCAGCAGTCCCTCGGTCGGAGGAAAGGGCTACAATGAGCAGTTCTTC.

This clonotype was counted between two and nine times. The gene calls are TRBV28 and TRBJ2-2; D is ambiguous. The CDR3 spans 13 residues. Trimming removed 7 bases at V and 3 bases at J, with 9 bases between. CDR1 MDHEN and CDR2 SYDVKM come from the germline V gene. The CDR3 loop reads CASNKGYTGELFF. The DNA for the CDR3 is TGTGCCAGCAACAAGGGCTACACCGGGGAGCTGTTTTTT.

J is TRBJ2-1 and V is TRBV11-2; D not certain. CDR3 length: 15 amino acids. V lost 2 bases to trimming and J lost 0 bases, with 8 bases between them. Germline-derived CDR1 and CDR2 are SGHAT and FQNNGV. CDR3 amino acids: CASSLIYRSYNEQFF. The CDR3 nucleotides are TGTGCCAGCAGCTTAATCTACCGCTCCTACAATGAGCAGTTCTTC.

This clonotype was detected many times. The rearrangement joins TRBV7-2 to TRBJ2-1; TRBD2 might be the D (7 bases). CDR3 size: 14 residues. Between the trimmed V and J ends, which lost 3 bases and 9 bases, there was a span of 15 bases. Germline CDR1 and CDR2: SGHTA and FQGNSA. The CDR3 region has the DNA TGTGCCAGCAGCTTGAGAAGGGGGGGAAGTGAGCAGTTCTTC. This translates into CASSLRRGGSEQFF.

There are a few counts of this clonotype. The chain is built from TRBV3-1 and TRBJ1-2; 9 nucleotides align to TRBD1. The CDR3 spans 17 residues. With 0 bases clipped from V and 8 bases from J, the junction kept 13 bases outside the gene matches. Germline CDR1 LGHDT, CDR2 YNNKEL (reference sequence). The CDR3 is CASSQDPGQGSLYGYTF. The CDR3 region has the DNA TGTGCCAGCAGCCAAGATCCGGGACAGGGCTCTCTATACGGCTACACCTTC. The full variable domain, rest sourced from reference TRBV3-1 and TRBJ1-2, is DTAVSQTPKYLVTQMGNDKSIKCEQNLGHDTMYWYKQDSKKFLKIMFSYNNKELIINETVPNRFSPKSPDKAHLNLHINSLELGDSAVYFCASSQDPGQGSLYGYTFGSGTRLTVV.

The J gene is TRBJ2-1, the V gene TRBV4-3; D is unclear. The CDR3 spans 14 residues. V was shortened by 0 bases and J by 6 bases, with 9 bases between the two germline ends. Looked up from germline, CDR1 is LGHNA and CDR2 is YSLEER. The CDR3 region has the DNA TGCGCCAGCAGCCAAGATCCGGGTAGCAATGAGCAGTTCTTC. It encodes CASSQDPGSNEQFF.

This clonotype occurred many times. The DNA for the CDR3 is TGTGCCAGCAGTTTCCGGGACAGAGACGAGACCCAGTACTTC. Translation: CASSFRDRDETQYF. The rearrangement joins TRBV28 to TRBJ2-5; TRBD1 matches 7 bases. The V gene's germline CDR1 is MDHEN and CDR2 SYDVKM. V dropped 3 bases and J dropped 5; count of bases not matched to a gene: 6. CDR3 length equals 14 residues.

The chain couples TRBV5-1 to TRBJ2-2; TRBD2 might be the D (7 bases). The CDR3 is 18 amino acids. The V end was cut by 3 bases, the J end by 1 base, with 19 bases between. Germline V gives CDR1 SGHRS, CDR2 YFSETQ. DNA of the CDR3: TGCGCCAGCAGCTCTGGGAGGGTCTACAGGGAGAACACCGGGGAGCTGTTTTTT. Its protein is CASSSGRVYRENTGELFF. The full variable domain, completed using reference TRBV5-1 and TRBJ2-2, is KAGVTQTPRYLIKTRGQQVTLSCSPISGHRSVSWYQQTPGQGLQFLFEYFSETQRNKGNFPGRFSGRQFSNSRSEMNVSTLELGDSALYLCASSSGRVYRENTGELFFGEGSRLTVL.

The V and J genes are TRBV3-1 and TRBJ2-7; D ambiguous. Deletions cut 1 base from V and 0 bases from J, with 10 bases between. The CDR3 loop spans 15 amino acids. Germline CDR1 and CDR2: LGHDT and YNNKEL (reference sequence). CDR3 bases: TGTGCCAGCAGCCAAGCTAGGGCAAGCTCCTACGAGCAGTACTTC. This sequence encodes CASSQARASSYEQYF.

This clonotype was seen at least ten times. The CDR3 DNA is TGTGCCAGCAGCTTAGGATTCCAGGGTGGGAATCAGCCCCAGCATTTT. Protein: CASSLGFQGGNQPQHF. This chain connects TRBV11-2 to TRBJ1-5; a weak D match, TRBD1 (5 bases). The V end was cut by 1 base, the J end by 4 bases, with 14 bases between. Germline assignment: CDR1 SGHAT and CDR2 FQNNGV. The length of the CDR3 is 16 residues.

This clonotype was counted many times. The chain employs TRBV29-1 and TRBJ1-1; D ambiguous. V lost 4 bases to trimming and J lost 0 bases, with 9 bases between them. Germline V gene sequence: CDR1 SQVTM, CDR2 ANQGSEA. The CDR3 extends over 13 amino acids. The CDR3 spells CSVALLMNTEAFF. CDR3 sequence (DNA): TGCAGCGTTGCACTTTTGATGAACACTGAAGCTTTCTTT.

The table lists this clonotype with a few counts. This CDR3 is CASRVTSGSSVIYF. Written as DNA, the CDR3 is TGTGCCAGCAGGGTGACTAGCGGGTCCTCGGTGATCTACTTC. This chain connects TRBV7-2 to TRBJ2-7; TRBD2 aligns across 10 bases. CDR3 length: 14 residues. The trim removed 6 bases at V and 13 bases at J, leaving 15 bases unmatched. Germline values: CDR1 SGHTA, CDR2 FQGNSA. The complete variable domain, with remaining parts taken from reference TRBV7-2 and TRBJ2-7, reads GAGVSQSPSNKVTEKGKDVELRCDPISGHTALYWYRQSLGQGLEFLIYFQGNSAPDKSGLPSDRFSAERTGGSVSTLTIQRTQQEDSAVYLCASRVTSGSSVIYFGPGTRLTVT.

V is TRBV9 and J is TRBJ1-6; TRBD1 agrees at 9 bases. V dropped 0 bases and J dropped 9; count of bases not matched to a gene: 7. CDR1 SGDLS and CDR2 YYNGEE come from the germline V gene. There are 16 residues in the CDR3. The CDR3 DNA reads as TGTGCCAGCAGCGTAGCGGGGACAGGGACCGGTTCACCCCTCCACTTT. Translating it yields CASSVAGTGTGSPLHF.

This clonotype has only a few counts. The chain has TRBV5-4 and TRBJ1-1; a possible D gene is TRBD1 (5 bases). The CDR3 has 14 residues. Germline CDR1 SGHNT, CDR2 YYREEE (reference sequence). V lost 6 bases and J lost 4, with 16 bases in between. The CDR3 bases are TGTGCCAGCACCCCGGGGCCCGTGGGCACTGAAGCTTTCTTT. Residues: CASTPGPVGTEAFF. Full variable domain (rest looked up from reference TRBV5-4 and TRBJ1-1): ETGVTQSPTHLIKTRGQQVTLRCSSQSGHNTVSWYQQALGQGPQFIFQYYREEENGRGNFPPRFSGLQFPNYSSELNVNALELDDSALYLCASTPGPVGTEAFFGQGTRLTVV.

V usage is TRBV20-1 and J usage is TRBJ1-1; tentatively, D is TRBD1 (6 bases). The CDR3 covers 14 residues. Deletions cut 3 bases from V and 4 bases from J, with 15 bases between. CDR1 and CDR2 from the germline V gene are DFQATT and SNEGSKA (reference sequence). This chain's CDR3 is CSARDSGLVTEAFF. The CDR3 DNA is TGCAGTGCTAGGGACAGTGGCCTGGTCACTGAAGCTTTCTTT.

This clonotype came up a few times. The chain carries TRBV12-3 or TRBV12-4 and TRBJ2-7; TRBD2 is a possible D gene (5 bases). V lost 3 bases and J lost 6, with 18 bases in between. This CDR3 contains 15 residues. The CDR3 loop is CASSLVTGSFGEQYF. Here the CDR3 DNA reads TGTGCCAGCAGTTTGGTAACGGGATCTTTTGGCGAGCAGTACTTC.

This clonotype was found many times. V usage is TRBV12-5 and J usage is TRBJ1-5, with D unclear. This CDR3 has 13 residues. V was pared by 1 base and J by 6 bases, with 7 bases between. CDR1 is LGHNT, CDR2 FRNRAP, per germline. The CDR3 nucleotides read TGTGCTAGTGGTTTGGGGGGTGGTCAGCCCCAGCATTTT. This encodes CASGLGGGQPQHF.

This clonotype was recorded a few times. This chain uses TRBV7-8 with TRBJ1-4; D unresolved. The CDR3 runs to 16 residues. V lost 5 bases to trimming and J lost 0 bases, with 13 bases between them. The germline V gene encodes CDR1 SGHVS and CDR2 FQNEAQ. The CDR3 DNA reads TGTGCCAGCAGCCCATCCGGGCCCTCAACTAATGAAAAACTGTTTTTT. It encodes CASSPSGPSTNEKLFF.

This clonotype has ten or more counts. V and J are TRBV28 and TRBJ1-6, with 8 positions matching TRBD1. V was pared by 7 bases and J by 6 bases, with 5 bases of the junction left unmatched. The CDR3 is made up of 14 amino acids. The germline CDR1 and CDR2 sequences are MDHEN and SYDVKM. The CDR3 region has the DNA TGTGCCAGCAATGACGGACAGGGTAATTCACCCCTCCACTTT. This translates into CASNDGQGNSPLHF.

There are a few counts of this clonotype. The chain links TRBV6-2 or TRBV6-3 to TRBJ1-6, with D uncertain. Trimming shortened V by 5 bases and J by 4 bases, and 9 bases separated the two germline ends. The CDR3 has 14 amino acids. Germline values: CDR1 MNHEY, CDR2 SVGEGT. The CDR3 region has the DNA TGTGCCAGCAGTACGACTACTTATAATTCACCCCTCCACTTT. This gives the protein CASSTTTYNSPLHF.

In its sample, this clonotype was seen many times. The chain has TRBV12-3 or TRBV12-4 and TRBJ2-1; 7 bases fit TRBD2. The ends lost 8 bases at V and 5 bases at J; junction bases unmatched: 6. CDR3 length equals 13 residues. CDR3 region: CASQLANNNEQFF. The CDR3 region has the DNA TGTGCCAGCCAACTAGCGAACAACAATGAGCAGTTCTTC.

This clonotype came up a few times. The rearrangement links TRBV11-2 to TRBJ1-5, with D possibly TRBD1 on 6 matching bases. Trimming left V 3 bases short and J 3 bases short, with 12 bases between. This CDR3 contains 15 residues. CDR1 and CDR2 from the germline V gene are SGHAT and FQNNGV. CDR3 amino acids: CASSLRGANNQPQHF. CDR3 bases: TGTGCCAGCAGCTTGCGGGGGGCAAACAATCAGCCCCAGCATTTT. The full variable domain, in which reference TRBV11-2 and TRBJ1-5 provide the parts outside the CDR3, is EAGVAQSPRYKIIEKRQSVAFWCNPISGHATLYWYQQILGQGPKLLIQFQNNGVVDDSQLPKDRFSAERLKGVDSTLKIQPAKLEDSAVYLCASSLRGANNQPQHFGDGTRLSIL.

This clonotype has a handful of counts. The rearrangement uses TRBV24-1 and TRBJ2-4, with D possibly TRBD1 on 6 matching bases. This CDR3 comprises 15 residues. The germline gives CDR1 KGHDR, CDR2 SFDVKD. V was clipped by 4 bases and J by 2 bases, with 11 bases between them. Written as DNA, the CDR3 is TGTGCCACCAGTGAATTACAGGGAACCAAAAACATTCAGTACTTC. Translating it yields CATSELQGTKNIQYF.

This clonotype has more than one count but fewer than ten. The chain has TRBV5-5 and TRBJ1-1; no clear D. Germline V CDR1 and CDR2: SGHKS, YYEKEE (reference sequence). The V end lost 6 bases, the J end lost 3 bases, and 12 bases lay between the germline ends. The CDR3 length is 13 residues. CDR3 loop: CASTPWSDTEAFF. The CDR3, as DNA: TGTGCCAGCACCCCTTGGAGTGACACTGAAGCTTTCTTT.

This clonotype was observed a few times. The chain recombines TRBV7-7 with TRBJ2-3, with D maybe TRBD2 (5 bases). The V gene lost 4 bases and the J gene lost 6 bases, with 11 bases spanning the gap. Germline V CDR1 and CDR2: SSHAT, FNYEAQ (reference sequence). This CDR3 is built from 13 residues. The CDR3 protein is CASSYTVADTQYF. The CDR3 bases are TGTGCCAGCAGCTATACAGTAGCGGATACGCAGTATTTT.

This clonotype has more than one count but fewer than ten. CDR3 nucleotide sequence: TGCGCCAGCAGTTCACCGGGACAGTACAATGAGCAGTTCTTC. Its protein product is CASSSPGQYNEQFF. V usage is TRBV5-1 and J usage is TRBJ2-1, with 7 bases matching TRBD1. The CDR3 has 14 residues. V trimming: 5 bases; J trimming: 4 bases; junction bases outside the gene matches: 6. Germline V lookup: CDR1 SGHRS, CDR2 YFSETQ.

The rearrangement links TRBV10-3 to TRBJ2-7; the D call may be TRBD1 or TRBD2 (5 bases each). V lost 11 bases, J lost 7 bases, and 18 bases lay in between. Germline CDR1 reads ENHRY; CDR2 reads SYGVKD. This CDR3 spans 12 amino acids. CDR3 in DNA: TGTGCCGTCCGGGACGGACGATTAGAGCAGTACTTC. Its protein product is CAVRDGRLEQYF.

At least ten counts were recorded for this clonotype. The J gene is TRBJ2-6, the V gene TRBV12-3 or TRBV12-4, with D unresolved. The CDR3 extends over 13 amino acids. Trimming left V 8 bases short and J 1 base short, with 6 bases between. CDR3 sequence reads: CASQISGANVLTF. Written as DNA, the CDR3 is TGTGCCAGCCAAATTTCTGGGGCCAACGTCCTGACTTTC.

This clonotype has just a few counts. The V and J genes are TRBV7-2 and TRBJ2-1, with D perhaps TRBD2 (5 bases). Trimming removed 5 bases from V and 5 bases from J, with 13 bases in between. The germline gives CDR1 SGHTA, CDR2 FQGNSA. The CDR3 is made up of 14 amino acids. CDR3 protein: CASSPRVADNEQFF. CDR3 coding DNA: TGTGCCAGCAGCCCGAGGGTCGCTGACAATGAGCAGTTCTTC.

This clonotype was observed at least ten times. The J gene is TRBJ1-5, the V gene TRBV28, with 12 bases matching TRBD1. The CDR3 contains 18 residues. V shed 4 bases and J 0 bases; nucleotides not matched to a gene: 7. Per the germline V gene, CDR1 is MDHEN and CDR2 is SYDVKM. The CDR3 here is CASSWSGQGANSNQPQHF. In DNA, the CDR3 is TGTGCCAGCAGTTGGTCGGGACAGGGGGCAAATAGCAATCAGCCCCAGCATTTT.

At least ten counts were recorded for this clonotype. V and J are TRBV5-5 and TRBJ2-2; D is uncertain. The CDR3 has 15 residues. The germline gives CDR1 SGHKS, CDR2 YYEKEE (reference sequence). Trimming removed 0 bases from V and 6 bases from J, with 12 bases in between. CDR3 loop: CASSLDPAKAGELFF. The CDR3 DNA reads as TGTGCCAGCAGCTTGGACCCGGCCAAGGCCGGGGAGCTGTTTTTT.

This clonotype was counted only a few times. V and J are TRBV18 and TRBJ2-1; TRBD2 agrees at 11 bases. The germline gives CDR1 KGHSH, CDR2 LQKENI. The junction had 7 bases not matched to a gene; V was cut back by 5 bases and J by 4 bases. The CDR3 has 16 amino acids. The CDR3: CASSFRLAGRYNEQFF. CDR3 sequence (DNA): TGTGCCAGCTCATTTCGACTAGCGGGACGGTACAATGAGCAGTTCTTC.